Here is one T cell receptor beta chain with its context. This clone was found once. Its antigen specificity is not known. No clone much larger than this one lies a single base away; base qualities are absent. Participants in the prospective study were enrolled through a virtual design, were aged 18 to 89 years, and lived in roughly 24 United States geographic areas. In the prospective study, participants were assigned to cohorts based on the clinical history participants reported in a screening survey and a study questionnaire. Recovered participants in ImmuneRACE Cohort 3 were defined as having two consecutive negative NP/OP PCR tests, clearance from a healthcare professional, or resolution of symptoms. In the prospective study, mobile phlebotomists collected whole blood, serum and a nasopharyngeal or oropharyngeal swab from each participant. Over an approximately 2-month period, participants in the prospective study had the option of providing additional blood draws and questionnaires. Blood samples from the prospective study were shipped frozen or at room temperature prior to DNA extraction.

Inclusive of the bounding cysteine and phenylalanine, the CDR3 is 19 residues long. The sequence is cut down to CDR3 DNA, 57 bases in frame from base 1. The germline V end is reduced by 6 bases and the J end by 0 bases; junction bases left unmatched: 12. CDR1 and CDR2 (SGHVS, FNYEAQ) derive from the germline V gene. This record belongs to a study of blood T cell repertoires in COVID-19 (dated by TCRdb to the early 2020s). About the study as a whole: Samples from collaborators originated in the United States, Italy and Spain and spanned both the acute and convalescent phases of COVID-19. HLA class I and class II types, where available, came from metadata supplied by the sample provider rather than from assay-based typing. The repertoires were released in a freely available public database intended as a resource for research on the immune response to SARS-CoV-2. Samples were obtained from the ongoing ImmuneRACE study (first 160 participants) and from over 1,000 subjects provided by 6 global collaborators. Sample metadata almost always included a de-identified subject ID, COVID-19 status, age in years and sex. The prospective study material was composed of cDNA or gDNA derived from T cells, B-cell-depleted T cells, or PBMCs. Subjects who had been exposed to COVID-19, were actively infected with it, or had recovered from it provided the deeply sampled blood TCRbeta repertoires that made up the dataset.

Overall study results and their limits: The amount of clinical and demographic metadata varied by source and participant and was provided uncurated.

TCRbeta CDR3 regions were amplified from genomic DNA using the immunoSEQ Assay, a bias-controlled multiplex PCR. The study's processing was this. The number of nucleated cells in each sample was estimated from the amplification of reference gene primers within the assay. To quantify the absolute abundance of each unique TCRbeta CDR3 rearrangement, sequence reads were collapsed and filtered. For each sample, productive Simpson clonality was calculated as the square root of Simpson's diversity index across productive rearrangements. The immuneACCESS repertoire file appears here via TCRdb, limited to in-frame rearrangements. These files lack a portion of the clones; in checked studies, under half of the deficit traces to unresolved V genes, and the cause of the others is not known. V and J calls and clone size follow that table, whereas D and trimming were derived from the DNA. This sample comprises approximately 230,000 clones, around nine tenths of them detected only once. Jointly, the top ten make up 1.5% to 2% of the sample.

The sequencing input was PBMCs or T cells enriched from blood (not recorded which). The rearranged chain carries TRBV7-6 and TRBJ2-1, with TRBD1 matching 12 junction bases. The clonotype originates from a woman aged 18-29 years who had recovered from COVID-19. The bases read TGTGCCAGCAGTTACTCCGGGACAGGGGGCGGAAGCTCCTACAATGAGCAGTTCTTC. This is translated as CASSYSGTGGGSSYNEQFF.